What follows are 23 T cell receptor beta chains derived from one specimen sequenced in a study of T cells in Graves' hyperthyroidism and ophthalmopathy (dated 2019 in TCRdb). Libraries were made using multiplex PCR. Sequencing was performed on an Illumina HiSeq 2000. Amplification of TCR beta CDR3 regions was carried out from RNA transcripts. The TCR CDR3 was subjected to a first round of RT-PCR using the HTBI primer set and the Qiagen OneStep RT-PCR kit. TCRdb passed the public sequencing reads through fastp at Q25 and MiXCR, retaining productive beta sequences. CDR3 protein duplicates are merged, each entry listing the most common genes and DNA. For this sample the table gives 540,000 or so distinct CDR3 sequences, of which 35% to 55% were detected only once. The ten largest make up under 20% of the sample. The specimen was peripheral blood or thyroid tissue (not recorded which). All receptors come from an adult woman with Graves' disease, either hyperthyroidism or ophthalmopathy (not recorded which).

This clonotype was seen at least ten times. The genes are TRBV5-1 and TRBJ2-5; D remains ambiguous. Deletions cut 7 bases from V and 5 bases from J, with 18 bases between. The CDR3 spans 14 residues. Germline values: CDR1 SGHRS, CDR2 YFSETQ. Here the CDR3 reads CASWVMGSAETQYF. CDR3 nucleotide sequence: TGCGCCAGCTGGGTGATGGGTTCCGCCGAGACCCAGTACTTC.

V is TRBV20-1 and J is TRBJ1-2; 7 positions agree with TRBD1. The CDR3 has 14 amino acids. The V gene end was trimmed by 5 bases and the J gene end by 4 bases; junction bases not matched to a gene: 10. Germline loops: CDR1 DFQATT, CDR2 SNEGSKA (reference sequence). CDR3 sequence (DNA): TGCAGTGCTCCAAGACAGGGAACTTTCTATGGCTACACCTTC. Translation gives CSAPRQGTFYGYTF.

The chain links TRBV20-1 to TRBJ2-5, with TRBD2 matching over 9 bases. The CDR3 is 12 residues long. Germline CDR1 reads DFQATT; CDR2 reads SNEGSKA (reference sequence). The J segment lost 8 bases and the V segment lost 4 bases, leaving 5 bases of the junction unmatched. Here the CDR3 reads CSATSGIGTQYF. The CDR3 DNA is TGCAGTGCTACTAGCGGGATCGGTACCCAGTACTTC.

The chain carries TRBV10-3 and TRBJ2-7, with TRBD2 identical over 9 bases. The V segment lost 8 bases and the J segment 0 bases; nucleotides outside the gene matches: 5. In germline, CDR1 is ENHRY, CDR2 SYGVKD. This CDR3 is built from 14 residues. The CDR3 here is CAIGGLANSYEQYF. The CDR3 nucleotides read TGTGCCATCGGCGGACTAGCGAACTCCTACGAGCAGTACTTC.

V gene TRBV10-3 combines with J gene TRBJ2-7; TRBD2 agrees at 7 bases. The CDR3 spans 15 residues. The germline CDR1 and CDR2 sequences are ENHRY and SYGVKD. Unmatched junction bases numbered 12, after V lost 7 bases and J lost 3 bases. The CDR3 DNA follows: TGTGCCATCACCACCGGGGAGGGAGTCAACTACGAGCAGTACTTC. Its translation: CAITTGEGVNYEQYF.

This sequence joins TRBV25-1 and TRBJ2-5; 7 bases fit TRBD2. V lost 3 bases to trimming and J lost 1 base; unmatched junction nucleotides: 5. The length of the CDR3 is 15 residues. Germline-derived CDR1 and CDR2 are MGHDK and SYGVNS. The DNA for the CDR3 is TGTGCCAGCAGTGAGGGGGGGGGGATCCAAGAGACCCAGTACTTC. It is translated as CASSEGGGIQETQYF.

The chain employs TRBV15 and TRBJ2-5, with D possibly called TRBD1 or TRBD2 (6 bases each). Trimming stripped 5 bases from V and 5 bases from J, with 12 bases between. Germline CDR1 and CDR2: LNHNV and YYDKDF (reference sequence). CDR3 length: 13 residues. The CDR3 sequence: CATSQGGLETQYF. DNA of the CDR3: TGTGCCACCAGCCAAGGGGGGCTCGAGACCCAGTACTTC.

The chain combines TRBV5-1 with TRBJ2-1; TRBD2 matches at 12 bases. The CDR3 spans 13 residues. CDR1 and CDR2 from the germline V gene are SGHRS and YFSETQ. With V trimmed by 0 bases and J by 14 bases, 3 bases remained unmatched. The CDR3 is CASSLGLAGEEFF. CDR3 sequence (DNA): TGCGCCAGCAGCTTGGGACTAGCGGGAGAGGAGTTCTTC.

This clonotype has at least ten counts. J is TRBJ1-1 and V is TRBV20-1; D perhaps matches TRBD1 (5 bases). V lost 2 bases and J lost 3, with 13 bases in between. Looked up from germline, CDR1 is DFQATT and CDR2 is SNEGSKA (reference sequence). CDR3 size: 14 residues. The DNA of the CDR3 is TGCAGTGCTAGAAGCGGACATCCGTACACTGAAGCTTTCTTT. Translation gives CSARSGHPYTEAFF.

This chain connects TRBV20-1 to TRBJ2-5, with a tentative D call TRBD1 (5 bases). The germline V gene has CDR1 DFQATT and CDR2 SNEGSKA (reference sequence). This CDR3 is built from 13 residues. V was trimmed by 2 bases and J by 5 bases, leaving 12 bases between them. CDR3 sequence (DNA): TGCAGTGCTAGAAGTGGGCAGGGTGAGACCCAGTACTTC. Amino acid sequence: CSARSGQGETQYF.

This chain uses TRBV4-2 with TRBJ1-6; a possible D gene is TRBD1 (6 bases). V dropped 9 bases and J dropped 5 bases, with 23 bases sitting between them. Germline lookup yields CDR1 LGHNA and CDR2 YNFKEQ. The CDR3 runs to 17 residues. CDR3 DNA: TGTGCCAGTATGCCGGCCGCTAACGGGGGCAATAATTCACCCCTCCACTTT. As protein: CASMPAANGGNNSPLHF.

The rearrangement joins TRBV6-1 to TRBJ2-5; 9 nucleotides align to TRBD1. Germline CDR1 is MNHNS and CDR2 is SASEGT. Trimming removed 4 bases from V and 9 bases from J; junction bases left unmatched: 27. This CDR3 has 20 amino acids. This CDR3 reads CASSVYMGQGGEVSNQPQYF. Written as DNA, the CDR3 is TGTGCCAGCAGTGTATACATGGGACAGGGAGGGGAGGTCAGCAATCAGCCCCAGTACTTC.

A single count supports this clonotype. This chain links TRBV2 with TRBJ2-7, with 10 bases fitting TRBD2. CDR3 length: 16 amino acids. Germline loops: CDR1 SNHLY, CDR2 FYNNEI. After removal of 1 base from V and 3 bases from J, the junction contained 6 bases not matched to a gene. The CDR3 region is CASSEVLSSGSYEQYF. CDR3 in DNA: TGTGCCAGCAGTGAAGTCTTGTCTAGCGGGAGCTACGAGCAGTACTTC.

This clonotype was seen many times. The chain has TRBV4-1 and TRBJ1-1, with 7 bases that match TRBD1. This CDR3 has 16 residues. After removal of 2 bases from V and 3 bases from J, the junction contained 9 bases not matched to a gene. Germline V gene sequence: CDR1 MGHRA, CDR2 YSYEKL. CDR3 nucleotide sequence: TGCGCCAGCAGCCAATTCGGGGACAGAGTCGACACTGAAGCTTTCTTT. It specifies CASSQFGDRVDTEAFF.

CDR3 protein: CASRPGLPNTGELFF. CDR3 DNA: TGTGCCAGCAGACCGGGACTGCCGAACACCGGGGAGCTGTTTTTT. The gene calls are TRBV2 and TRBJ2-2, with D possibly matching TRBD2 (6 bases). CDR1 is SNHLY and CDR2 is FYNNEI in the germline V gene. The CDR3 is 15 residues long. V lost 6 bases and J 0 bases, leaving 11 bases between the germline ends.

The CDR3 loop is CSVVGGRGTGELFF. The CDR3 DNA sequence: TGCAGCGTTGTGGGGGGCCGCGGCACCGGGGAGCTGTTTTTT. The J gene is TRBJ2-2, the V gene TRBV29-1, with D perhaps assigned TRBD1 or TRBD2 (6 bases each). The germline V gene has CDR1 SQVTM and CDR2 ANQGSEA. The V end was cut by 4 bases, the J end by 4 bases, with 13 bases between. This CDR3 has 14 amino acids.

Of note for this clonotype: One end of the junction varies from germline; a read error may be responsible. The rearrangement uses TRBV15 and TRBJ2-5; D is undetermined. Germline values: CDR1 LNHNV, CDR2 YYDKDF (reference sequence). This CDR3 comprises 12 residues. The DNA of the CDR3 is TGCGCCACCAGCACAAGGGAAGAGACCCAGTACTTC. Protein: CATSTREETQYF.

In the case of this clonotype: A clone one base away is much larger, so this may be a read error. It is likely a read error, because the conserved phenylalanine at the end of the CDR3 is missing. This chain joins TRBV6-1 and TRBJ2-5; TRBD2 agrees at 7 bases. CDR3 length equals 16 residues. V trimming: 3 bases; J trimming: 2 bases; junction bases outside the gene matches: 9. Germline CDR1 is MNHNS and CDR2 is SASEGT. CDR3 residues: CASSEAGEKYQETQYV. CDR3 nucleotides: TGTGCCAGCAGTGAGGCGGGAGAGAAATATCAAGAGACCCAGTACGTC.

The rearrangement uses TRBV29-1 and TRBJ1-2; 8 positions agree with TRBD1. Looked up from germline, CDR1 is SQVTM and CDR2 is ANQGSEA. CDR3 length: 13 residues. The J segment lost 4 bases and the V segment lost 8 bases, leaving 9 bases of the junction unmatched. The CDR3 protein is CSSLAQGAYGYTF. DNA of the CDR3: TGCAGCAGCTTGGCGCAGGGGGCCTATGGCTACACCTTC.

The J gene is TRBJ1-5, the V gene TRBV19, with D maybe TRBD1 (5 bases). The CDR3 sequence is 15 residues long. Trimming stripped 1 base from V and 2 bases from J, with 9 bases between. From germline, CDR1 is LNHDA and CDR2 SQIVND (reference sequence). CDR3 residues: CASSIGQLGNQPQHF. The CDR3 coding sequence is TGTGCCAGTAGTATAGGACAGTTAGGCAATCAGCCCCAGCATTTT.

The rearrangement uses TRBV10-3 and TRBJ1-4; D ambiguous. Germline CDR1 and CDR2: ENHRY and SYGVKD. This CDR3 comprises 15 residues. Deletions cut 10 bases from V and 3 bases from J, with 18 bases between. The CDR3: CATRVGIGANEKLFF. The CDR3 DNA is TGTGCCACCCGAGTAGGGATTGGGGCTAATGAAAAACTGTTTTTT.

The chain combines TRBV11-2 with TRBJ2-3; D not certain. The V end was cut by 3 bases, the J end by 6 bases, with 13 bases between. The CDR3 totals 14 residues. Germline V lookup: CDR1 SGHAT, CDR2 FQNNGV. The CDR3 region is CASSLLLVADTQYF. In nucleotides, the CDR3 is TGTGCCAGCAGCTTGCTTTTGGTGGCGGATACGCAGTATTTT.

V gene TRBV2 combines with J gene TRBJ2-5; 9 bases align to TRBD1. In germline, CDR1 is SNHLY, CDR2 FYNNEI. This CDR3 region has 14 residues. After removal of 8 bases from V and 11 bases from J, the junction contained 15 bases not matched to a gene. CDR3 DNA sequence: TGTGCCAGCTCAGAGGGAATTACAGGGGGCAATCAGTACTTC. This encodes CASSEGITGGNQYF.